This T cell receptor beta chain was observed in a study of cytomegalovirus exposure and HLA in healthy donors. General study results and limits: Among TCR beta chains, those listed as cytomegalovirus-associated numbered around 180. The tendency of first-cohort TCR clusters to co-occur in the 110 or so validation repertoires emerged from a later analysis.

A remark on this clone: Its antigen is undetermined.

Germline CDR1 and CDR2: SNHLY and FYNNEI. Trimming stripped 11 bases from V and 5 bases from J, with 16 bases between. The length of the CDR3 is 12 residues. Clones were read by immunoSEQ multiplex PCR, and TCRdb kept only the in-frame ones, dropping some. Of roughly 180,000 clones in the sample, more than 75% were seen once. From the 120-subject validation cohort, which was separate from the approximately 670-subject first cohort, the donors were drawn. The sample taken for sequencing was PBMCs. The TCR sequence derives from a man aged 25-40 years in good health and CMV-seropositive. The chain uses TRBV2 and TRBJ2-7, with a weak D call TRBD1 (6 bases). DNA for the CDR3: TGTGCCGAAGGCGCAGGGGAGAACGAGCAGTACTTC. Residues: CAEGAGENEQYF. Full variable domain (outside the CDR3, taken from reference TRBV2 and TRBJ2-7): EPEVTQTPSHQVTQMGQEVILRCVPISNHLYFYWYRQILGQKVEFLVSFYNNEISEKSEIFDDQFSVERPDGSNFTLKIRSTKLEDSAMYFCAEGAGENEQYFGPGTRLTVT.